These 22 T cell receptor beta chains share one sample of origin, sequenced in a study of shared clonotypes between healthy human individuals. Libraries were prepared by immunoSEQ multiplex PCR; TCRdb keeps only in-frame clonotypes and omits some of them. Among some 1,100,000 clones listed, around 78% were seen once. Sequencing was done on a sample of memory CD4+ T cells from PBMCs. Subset of the sample: CD45RA-negative fraction. The receptors shown here come from a man aged 18 to 29 in good health. Some clones in this sample may be carry-over from other donors' samples.

Worth noting for this clone: This same CDR3 is encoded by further DNA sequences in the sample. The chain employs TRBV28 and TRBJ2-3; either TRBD1 or TRBD2 may fit D (5 bases each). Trimming pared 3 bases from V and 0 bases from J, leaving 13 bases between. The germline V gene has CDR1 MDHEN and CDR2 SYDVKM. This CDR3 has 16 amino acids. CDR3 residues: CASSLSGASSTDTQYF. CDR3 DNA: TGTGCCAGCAGTTTGTCCGGGGCTTCTAGCACAGATACGCAGTATTTT. The full variable domain, with the rest looked up from reference TRBV28 and TRBJ2-3, is DVKVTQSSRYLVKRTGEKVFLECVQDMDHENMFWYRQDPGLGLRLIYFSYDVKMKEKGDIPEGYSVSREKKERFSLILESASTNQTSMYLCASSLSGASSTDTQYFGPGTRLTVL.

About this clone itself: This CDR3 is also generated by other DNA sequences in the sample. V gene TRBV5-1 combines with J gene TRBJ2-3; D uncertain. The CDR3 consists of 13 residues. In germline, CDR1 is SGHRS, CDR2 YFSETQ. V was cut by 0 bases and J by 6 bases, with 8 bases left in between. The CDR3 bases are TGCGCCAGCAGCTTGGCCGGAACGGATACGCAGTATTTT. Translation: CASSLAGTDTQYF. Using reference TRBV5-1 and TRBJ2-3 for the parts outside the CDR3, the full variable domain is KAGVTQTPRYLIKTRGQQVTLSCSPISGHRSVSWYQQTPGQGLQFLFEYFSETQRNKGNFPGRFSGRQFSNSRSEMNVSTLELGDSALYLCASSLAGTDTQYFGPGTRLTVL.

This chain links TRBV7-3 with TRBJ2-1; 9 bases line up with TRBD2. With V trimmed by 4 bases and J by 9 bases, 10 bases remained unmatched. The CDR3 extends over 15 amino acids. Germline V gene data show CDR1 as SGHTA and CDR2 as FQGTGA. The CDR3 reads CASSWGLAGSSEQFF. The CDR3 coding sequence is TGTGCCAGCAGCTGGGGGCTAGCGGGATCCAGTGAGCAGTTCTTC.

The J gene is TRBJ1-2, the V gene TRBV9; 8 nucleotides match TRBD1. V shed 3 bases, J shed 9 bases, and the junction held 13 bases outside the gene matches. The CDR3 has 15 amino acids. Germline V gene sequence: CDR1 SGDLS, CDR2 YYNGEE. The chain's CDR3 is CASSDRQGTSGRYTF. The DNA of the CDR3 is TGTGCCAGCAGCGACCGACAGGGGACATCCGGACGCTACACCTTC.

V gene TRBV28 combines with J gene TRBJ2-7; TRBD1 matches 8 bases. The V segment lost 8 bases and the J segment 7 bases; nucleotides outside the gene matches: 7. CDR1 is MDHEN and CDR2 is SYDVKM in the germline V gene. The CDR3 runs to 12 residues. The CDR3 reads CASHAGGTEQYF. DNA of the CDR3: TGTGCCAGCCATGCAGGGGGCACTGAGCAGTACTTC.

This clone appeared once. Here the CDR3 reads CASSPQGKGEQYF. CDR3 nucleotides: TGTGCCAGCAGTCCACAGGGGAAGGGCGAGCAGTACTTC. The gene calls are TRBV27 and TRBJ2-7; 7 bases are a match to TRBD1. This CDR3 has 13 amino acids. Germline CDR1 and CDR2: MNHEY and SMNVEV (reference sequence). Trimming cost V 5 bases and J 6 bases; bases outside gene matches: 7.

The chain uses TRBV5-1 and TRBJ1-2; a weak D match, TRBD1 (5 bases). V was trimmed by 0 bases and J by 7 bases, leaving 19 bases between them. CDR3 length: 16 amino acids. Germline V gene data show CDR1 as SGHRS and CDR2 as YFSETQ. The CDR3 loop reads CASSLVLAGPGVGYTF. In DNA, the CDR3 is TGCGCCAGCAGCTTGGTCTTGGCAGGGCCGGGAGTTGGCTACACCTTC.

On this clone itself: This may stem from a read error, because a much larger clone lies one nucleotide away. This chain joins TRBV5-8 and TRBJ2-1; D is perhaps TRBD1 (5 bases). CDR1 and CDR2 (germline): SGHTS, YDEGEE. The V gene lost 3 bases and the J gene lost 0 bases, with 7 bases spanning the gap. CDR3 length: 14 residues. This CDR3 is CASSYDSSYNEQFF. The CDR3, as DNA: TGTGCCAGCAGCTACGACAGCTCCTACAATGAGCAGTTCTTC.

V gene TRBV4-2 combines with J gene TRBJ2-7, with 10 bases aligning to TRBD2. The CDR3 is 15 residues long. V dropped 3 bases and J dropped 4; count of bases not matched to a gene: 6. CDR1 is LGHNA and CDR2 is YNFKEQ in the germline V gene. The CDR3 sequence: CASSHASGSRYEQYF. DNA of the CDR3: TGTGCCAGCAGCCACGCTAGCGGGAGTCGATACGAGCAGTACTTC.

This clone has more than one count but fewer than ten. The chain has TRBV7-2 and TRBJ1-5; no clear D. Germline V gene lookup returns CDR1 SGHTA and CDR2 FQGNSA. The germline V and J ends were trimmed by 0 bases and 3 bases, with 9 bases remaining between them. The CDR3 totals 15 residues. The CDR3 loop is CASSLATTNNQPQHF. The CDR3, as DNA: TGTGCCAGCAGCTTAGCGACAACCAACAATCAGCCCCAGCATTTT.

The V and J genes are TRBV7-2 and TRBJ1-3, with D uncertain. This CDR3 comprises 13 residues. Germline values: CDR1 SGHTA, CDR2 FQGNSA. Trimming pared 1 base from V and 11 bases from J, leaving 12 bases between. The CDR3, as DNA: TGTGCCAGCAGCTTAGTGTTAGGGAATCCCATATATTTT. As protein: CASSLVLGNPIYF. The variable domain in full, with the rest retrieved from reference TRBV7-2 and TRBJ1-3, is GAGVSQSPSNKVTEKGKDVELRCDPISGHTALYWYRQSLGQGLEFLIYFQGNSAPDKSGLPSDRFSAERTGGSVSTLTIQRTQQEDSAVYLCASSLVLGNPIYFGEGSWLTVV.

The rearrangement links TRBV28 to TRBJ2-3, with 7 bases lining up with TRBD1. Germline CDR1 MDHEN, CDR2 SYDVKM. The trim removed 6 bases at V and 6 bases at J, leaving 6 bases unmatched. The CDR3 is made up of 13 amino acids. The CDR3 DNA follows: TGTGCCAGCAGGACAGGGTTGGGGGATACGCAGTATTTT. Translated: CASRTGLGDTQYF.

This chain links TRBV28 with TRBJ1-3; D might be TRBD1 (6 bases). This CDR3 region has 13 residues. Germline CDR1 reads MDHEN; CDR2 reads SYDVKM. V shed 6 bases and J shed 2 bases, with 8 bases lying between them. This CDR3 is CASSTGTGNTIYF. CDR3 DNA sequence: TGTGCCAGCAGCACAGGGACTGGAAACACCATATATTTT.

The CDR3 loop reads CSVEAFPGAKSPNYGYTF. In DNA form, the CDR3 reads TGCAGCGTTGAGGCTTTCCCAGGGGCTAAATCGCCTAACTATGGCTACACCTTC. V is TRBV29-1 and J is TRBJ1-2; the D gene is possibly TRBD1 (6 bases). The CDR3 spans 18 residues. In germline, CDR1 is SQVTM, CDR2 ANQGSEA. Trimming left V 3 bases short and J 0 bases short, with 23 bases between.

This clone has a handful of counts. This chain joins TRBV4-2 and TRBJ2-2; 8 nucleotides align to TRBD2. The CDR3 consists of 17 residues. CDR1 is LGHNA and CDR2 is YNFKEQ in the germline V gene. The ends lost 2 bases at V and 0 bases at J; junction bases unmatched: 5. CDR3 in amino acids: CASSQPGLAANTGELFF. CDR3 coding DNA: TGTGCCAGCAGCCAACCAGGACTAGCCGCGAACACCGGGGAGCTGTTTTTT.

This clone was counted ten times or more. The chain employs TRBV27 and TRBJ2-1; 8 bases agree with TRBD2. V was clipped by 5 bases and J by 5 bases; unmatched bases: 11. The length of the CDR3 is 16 residues. Per the germline V gene, CDR1 is MNHEY and CDR2 is SMNVEV (reference sequence). This chain's CDR3 is CASSRISGGVNNEQFF. The DNA of the CDR3 is TGTGCCAGCAGTAGGATCTCGGGGGGGGTAAACAATGAGCAGTTCTTC.

The chain joins TRBV6-5 to TRBJ1-2, with D tentatively TRBD1 (5 bases). The CDR3 loop spans 13 amino acids. Per germline, CDR1 MNHEY and CDR2 SVGAGI. Deletions cut 5 bases from V and 7 bases from J, with 14 bases between. The CDR3 nucleotides read TGTGCCAGCAGTGAGCGATCGGGGCTTGGCTACACCTTC. This gives the protein CASSERSGLGYTF.

This clone occurred once. The chain links TRBV28 to TRBJ2-1; D may match TRBD1 or TRBD2 (5 bases each). The CDR3 runs to 14 residues. CDR1 MDHEN and CDR2 SYDVKM come from the germline V gene. The V gene lost 3 bases and the J gene lost 5 bases, with 11 bases spanning the gap. Written as DNA, the CDR3 is TGTGCCAGCAGTTTCCTCGGGGCCAACAATGAGCAGTTCTTC. This encodes CASSFLGANNEQFF.

This clone occurred once. The J gene is TRBJ2-4, the V gene TRBV19; 15 bases line up with TRBD2. There are 15 residues in the CDR3. V shed 6 bases and J 8 bases; nucleotides not matched to a gene: 5. CDR1 LNHDA and CDR2 SQIVND come from the germline V gene (reference sequence). CDR3 nucleotides: TGTGCCAGTAGCCGGACTAGCGGGAGGGAGGACATTCAGTACTTC. Translating it yields CASSRTSGREDIQYF.

CDR3 coding DNA: TGTGCCAGCAGCTTAAGCGGGGGATCGGATACGCAGTATTTT. Amino acids: CASSLSGGSDTQYF. The chain uses TRBV7-3 and TRBJ2-3; TRBD2 matches 7 bases. Trimming cost V 1 base and J 6 bases; bases outside gene matches: 4. Germline V gene data show CDR1 as SGHTA and CDR2 as FQGTGA. The CDR3 sequence is 14 residues long.

The rearrangement joins TRBV21-1 to TRBJ2-7; TRBD1 is the table's D call, not checked against the DNA. TRBV21-1 is assigned pseudogene status. The CDR3 covers 16 residues. The CDR3 DNA sequence: TGTGCCAGCAGCAAAGTGGGGACAGGGGGGGAATACGAGCAGTACTTC. The encoded protein is CASSKVGTGGEYEQYF.

The chain links TRBV19 to TRBJ1-5; possible D gene TRBD1, 6 bases. The ends were cut back, 7 bases at V and 1 base at J, with 17 bases in the middle. CDR3 length equals 16 residues. Germline CDR1 reads LNHDA; CDR2 reads SQIVND (reference sequence). Written as DNA, the CDR3 is TGTGCCAGTATCTCTCCGCTGGGGGCGAGCAATCAGCCCCAGCATTTT. It codes for CASISPLGASNQPQHF.